This record looks at one T cell receptor beta chain sequence and its context. The antigen remains unidentified. The junction departs from the called germline gene at one end, perhaps through a read error. What was amplified from RNA transcripts were TCR beta CDR3 regions. A set of HTBI primers served as the primers for a first-round RT-PCR of the TCR CDR3. Each CDR3 protein gets one entry after TCRdb re-called the multiplex PCR reads with MiXCR. Counted here are fewer than 700,000 distinct CDR3 sequences, 17% occurring once; the ten biggest clones make up roughly 18%. Pregnant or lactating patients were excluded, as were those with uncontrolled infection or other autoimmune disease. Each diagnosis was grounded in clinical symptoms, serum thyroxine and TRAb, thyroid ultrasound, and orbital computed tomography. PBMCs stemmed from 10 ml fresh peripheral blood. The source of the sample is a study of T cells in Graves' hyperthyroidism and ophthalmopathy. Broader study findings: Ophthalmopathy, as predicted by the model, came a median about six months after the prediction.

This CDR3 contains 15 residues. The germline V gene has CDR1 SGHTA and CDR2 FQGNSA. This clonotype originated in a woman aged 18-29 years with Graves' ophthalmopathy. The specimen sequenced was blood. The genes are TRBV7-2 and TRBJ2-7, with TRBD2 matching 10 bases. Written as DNA, the CDR3 is TGTGTCAGCAGCTCGAGAGGACTAGCGGTAGCCGAGCAGTACTTC. Protein product: CVSSSRGLAVAEQYF. The complete variable domain, with remaining parts taken from reference TRBV7-2 and TRBJ2-7, reads GAGVSQSPSNKVTEKGKDVELRCDPISGHTALYWYRQSLGQGLEFLIYFQGNSAPDKSGLPSDRFSAERTGGSVSTLTIQRTQQEDSAVYLCVSSSRGLAVAEQYFGPGTRLTVT.